This T cell receptor (beta chain) was found in a study of graft-versus-host responses after intestinal transplantation. The assay was immunoSEQ multiplex PCR, and TCRdb's table has in-frame clones only and misses some. The sample shows about 120,000 clones, about 92% of them seen only once. Regarding this clone: Its antigen is undetermined.

The source of this sequence is a human donor who was the organ donor for an intestinal transplant. This specimen consisted of unstimulated CD8+ T cells sorted from spleen or lymph node cells, obtained before transplant.

CDR3 sequence: CASSPDSYEQYF. In DNA form, the CDR3 reads TGTGCCAGCTCCCCTGACTCCTACGAGCAGTACTTC. The rearrangement joins TRBV18 to TRBJ2-7; D not certain. Between the trimmed V and J ends, which lost 6 bases and 0 bases, there was a span of 6 bases. Germline CDR1 KGHSH, CDR2 LQKENI. The CDR3 spans 12 residues. Full variable domain (outside the CDR3, taken from reference TRBV18 and TRBJ2-7): NAGVMQNPRHLVRRRGQEARLRCSPMKGHSHVYWYRQLPEEGLKFMVYLQKENIIDESGMPKERFSAEFPKEGPSILRIQQVVRGDSAAYFCASSPDSYEQYFGPGTRLTVT.